Sequencing of this T cell receptor (beta chain) was carried out in a study of blood T cell repertoires in COVID-19. About the research overall: Samples taken during acute and convalescent COVID-19 were collected in the United States, Italy and Spain. PBMCs, B-cell-depleted T cells, or T cells were the source of the cDNA or gDNA that made up the material.

Cohort placement rested on clinical history that participants reported themselves. Original processing notes: Estimates of nucleated cell counts were drawn from the amplification of reference gene primers. Profiled with immunoSEQ multiplex PCR; TCRdb holds only in-frame clones, not every one. The V and J calls and clone size are taken from that table; D and trimming were inferred from the DNA. This sample carries roughly 230,000 clones, just under 90% of them seen once, and the ten largest clones take less than 4%. The CDR3 is made up of 15 amino acids. The V gene lost 6 bases and the J gene lost 0 bases, with 14 bases spanning the gap. Germline assignment: CDR1 MNHEY and CDR2 SVGAGI.

The chain combines TRBV6-5 with TRBJ1-1; possible D gene TRBD1, 6 bases. The sequence was obtained from a woman in her twenties or thirties with acute COVID-19. The sample taken for sequencing was PBMCs or T cells enriched from blood (not recorded which). In DNA, the CDR3 is TGTGCCAGCAGACCCCAGGGGTCGATGAACACTGAAGCTTTCTTT. Translating it yields CASRPQGSMNTEAFF.